One sample yielded the 27 T cell receptor beta chains listed below, sequenced in a study of human T cells and chemical hapten exposure (dated by TCRdb to about 2021). Library prep was done by RACE. The instrument given in TCRdb is NextSeq 500. The raw public reads went through TCRdb reprocessing: fastp at Q25, MiXCR clone calling, in-frame beta chains kept. CDR3 protein sequences are deduplicated, and each keeps its most common genes and DNA. Here the sample has around 70,000 distinct CDR3 sequences; roughly 6.6% occur a single time. Around 3.4% of the sample is in the top ten clones. Reading the label with the study, this specimen's time point is: healthy volunteer bleed at 6 weeks. Unfractionated whole blood was collected in Tempus Blood RNA tubes, and total RNA was extracted from that blood. The sample was whole blood. The receptors here all came from a female donor in good health. Some clones in this sample may be carry-over from other donors' samples.

Concerning this clonotype itself: One end of the junction fails to match germline, which may point to a read error. The rearrangement joins TRBV4-3 to TRBJ2-1; D could derive from TRBD1 or TRBD2 (5 bases each). The germline gives CDR1 LGHNA, CDR2 YSLEER. This CDR3 region has 17 residues. CDR3 sequence (DNA): TGCGACAGCAGCCAAGCCTTCGGGACGTTCTCCTACAATGAGCAGTTCTTC. Its protein product is CDSSQAFGTFSYNEQFF.

This clonotype appeared many times. This chain uses TRBV12-3 or TRBV12-4 with TRBJ1-1; 8 nucleotides align to TRBD1. This CDR3 is 16 amino acids long. The V segment lost 5 bases and the J segment 5 bases; nucleotides outside the gene matches: 13. CDR3 bases: TGTGCCAGCAGTATACATCGGACAGGGTTTAATACTGAAGCTTTCTTT. It translates to CASSIHRTGFNTEAFF.

At least ten counts were recorded for this clonotype. The genes are TRBV5-1 and TRBJ1-1, with D possibly matching TRBD1 (5 bases). Deletions cut 6 bases from V and 5 bases from J, with 14 bases between. CDR3 length equals 13 residues. Germline V gene data show CDR1 as SGHRS and CDR2 as YFSETQ. For the CDR3, the DNA is TGCGCCAGCAACATGGAGGGGAGGACTGAAGCTTTCTTT. Its protein is CASNMEGRTEAFF.

This clonotype was picked up many times. The chain employs TRBV29-1 and TRBJ2-1, with TRBD2 as a possible D gene (5 bases). Germline values: CDR1 SQVTM, CDR2 ANQGSEA. This CDR3 is 14 amino acids long. V lost 1 base to trimming and J lost 13 bases, with 20 bases between them. DNA for the CDR3: TGCAGCGTTGAAGCCCCCGGACGTCGAGGGCTACAGTTCTTC. Residues: CSVEAPGRRGLQFF.

This clonotype was recorded at least ten times. The gene calls are TRBV5-1 and TRBJ2-1, with 7 bases matching TRBD2. Germline CDR1 is SGHRS and CDR2 is YFSETQ. There are 19 residues in the CDR3. V trimming: 2 bases; J trimming: 9 bases; junction bases outside the gene matches: 23. Here the CDR3 reads CASSFGNAWEGPSSIEQFF. The CDR3 nucleotides are TGCGCCAGCAGCTTCGGAAATGCGTGGGAGGGCCCTTCTTCCATTGAGCAGTTCTTC.

This clonotype showed up many times. The chain employs TRBV29-1 and TRBJ1-1, with TRBD1 as a possible D gene (6 bases). The V end lost 3 bases, the J end lost 1 base, and 15 bases lay between the germline ends. From germline, CDR1 is SQVTM and CDR2 ANQGSEA. The CDR3 is made up of 15 amino acids. The CDR3 DNA reads as TGCAGCGTTGAGGGGAGGGGGTGGACGAACACTGAAGCTTTCTTT. Amino acid sequence: CSVEGRGWTNTEAFF.

In this sample, this clonotype turned up many times. The chain combines TRBV7-9 with TRBJ2-7; D uncertain. Trimming cost V 5 bases and J 3 bases, with 8 bases left between them. The CDR3 spans 12 residues. In germline, CDR1 is SEHNR, CDR2 FQNEAQ (reference sequence). The CDR3 sequence: CASSLLFYEQYF. The CDR3 DNA follows: TGTGCCAGCAGCCTACTCTTCTACGAGCAGTACTTC.

The V and J genes are TRBV18 and TRBJ2-7; the D gene is possibly TRBD2 (5 bases). The V end was cut by 8 bases, the J end by 6 bases, with 20 bases between. This CDR3 is 14 amino acids long. The germline gives CDR1 KGHSH, CDR2 LQKENI. The CDR3 spells CASTKGAEIFEQYF. CDR3 DNA: TGTGCCAGCACAAAGGGAGCGGAGATATTCGAGCAGTACTTC. Filled out from reference TRBV18 and TRBJ2-7, the complete variable domain reads NAGVMQNPRHLVRRRGQEARLRCSPMKGHSHVYWYRQLPEEGLKFMVYLQKENIIDESGMPKERFSAEFPKEGPSILRIQQVVRGDSAAYFCASTKGAEIFEQYFGPGTRLTVT.

This clonotype was seen at least ten times. DNA for the CDR3: TGTGCCTGGAGTCGGGGCAGAGTGAACACTGAAGCTTTCTTT. It specifies CAWSRGRVNTEAFF. V is TRBV30 and J is TRBJ1-1; a possible D gene is TRBD1 (5 bases). This CDR3 contains 14 residues. The V and J ends lost 2 bases and 0 bases respectively, with 10 bases between them. Looked up from germline, CDR1 is GTSNPN and CDR2 is SVGIG (reference sequence).

This clonotype was counted a few times. This rearrangement joins TRBV5-1 to TRBJ2-7, with D uncertain. Trimming took off 0 bases at V and 3 bases at J, with 13 bases between the two ends. This CDR3 region has 15 residues. Looked up from germline, CDR1 is SGHRS and CDR2 is YFSETQ. CDR3 protein: CASSLASGLHYEQYF. CDR3 nucleotide sequence: TGCGCCAGCAGCTTGGCCTCTGGTCTCCACTACGAGCAGTACTTC.

The table lists this clonotype with a few counts. The rearrangement uses TRBV20-1 and TRBJ1-5, with unresolved D. Germline values: CDR1 DFQATT, CDR2 SNEGSKA (reference sequence). This CDR3 has 13 residues. Trimming took off 1 base at V and 2 bases at J, with 6 bases between the two ends. CDR3 DNA: TGCAGTGCTAGAGTGGCAGGCAATCAGCCCCAGCATTTT. Its protein is CSARVAGNQPQHF.

This clonotype was recorded a few times. The chain couples TRBV5-4 to TRBJ2-6; D perhaps matches TRBD1 (6 bases). Trimming removed 2 bases at V and 1 base at J, with 10 bases between. CDR1 is SGHNT, CDR2 YYREEE, per germline (reference sequence). The CDR3 is 16 residues long. In DNA form, the CDR3 reads TGTGCCAGCAGCTTAGCCACAGGGTCTGGGGCCAACGTCCTGACTTTC. It encodes CASSLATGSGANVLTF.

This clonotype was observed a handful of times. This chain connects TRBV2 to TRBJ2-7; D ambiguous. The germline V and J ends were trimmed by 4 bases and 3 bases, with 7 bases remaining between them. The CDR3 totals 12 residues. The V gene's germline CDR1 is SNHLY and CDR2 FYNNEI. CDR3 in DNA: TGTGCCAGCAGTGTACCCTACTACGAGCAGTACTTC. Amino acids: CASSVPYYEQYF.

This clonotype was observed a few times. The chain uses TRBV7-3 and TRBJ2-2; D unclear. Trimming cost V 5 bases and J 4 bases, with 11 bases left between them. Germline-derived CDR1 and CDR2 are SGHTA and FQGTGA. The CDR3 runs to 14 residues. CDR3 in amino acids: CASSPQQFTGELFF. CDR3 nucleotide sequence: TGTGCCAGCAGCCCCCAACAATTCACCGGGGAGCTGTTTTTT.

The chain combines TRBV12-3 or TRBV12-4 with TRBJ2-1; D is undetermined. CDR3 length: 13 amino acids. The ends were cut back, 2 bases at V and 7 bases at J, with 9 bases in the middle. The CDR3 spells CASSLRAENEQFF. For the CDR3, the DNA is TGTGCCAGCAGTTTACGGGCCGAAAATGAGCAGTTCTTC.

This clonotype occurred many times. The rearrangement uses TRBV3-1 and TRBJ2-7; 11 bases match TRBD2. This CDR3 is built from 14 residues. J gave up 6 bases and V 4 bases, and 5 bases lay outside the gene matches. Germline CDR1 LGHDT, CDR2 YNNKEL (reference sequence). The CDR3 is CASSPSGRPLEQYF. The CDR3 region has the DNA TGTGCCAGCAGCCCTAGCGGGAGGCCCCTCGAGCAGTACTTC.

This clonotype was seen repeatedly, ten times or more. This chain links TRBV4-3 with TRBJ1-1, with 7 bases fitting TRBD1. CDR1 and CDR2 (germline): LGHNA, YSLEER. This CDR3 has 15 residues. J was trimmed by 4 bases and V by 1 base; bases with no gene match: 6. DNA for the CDR3: TGCGCCAGCAGCCAAGTAGGGGGCGCGGGCACTGAAGCTTTCTTT. Protein: CASSQVGGAGTEAFF.

A few counts support this clonotype. The chain joins TRBV28 to TRBJ1-3; D unresolved. The V gene lost 3 bases and the J gene lost 3 bases, with 15 bases spanning the gap. From germline, CDR1 is MDHEN and CDR2 SYDVKM. The CDR3 sequence is 16 residues long. CDR3 bases: TGTGCCAGCAGTTTTGATCCGGGTTCGGATGGAAACACCATATATTTT. Its translation: CASSFDPGSDGNTIYF.

In this sample, this clonotype turned up a few times. This rearrangement joins TRBV28 to TRBJ2-4, with 10 bases that match TRBD2. This CDR3 is 15 amino acids long. CDR1 and CDR2 from the germline V gene are MDHEN and SYDVKM. The V and J ends lost 3 bases and 8 bases, in that order; junction bases with no gene match: 7. This CDR3 is CASSFLAGEGDIQYF. Written as DNA, the CDR3 is TGTGCCAGCAGTTTTCTAGCGGGAGAAGGAGACATTCAGTACTTC. The full variable domain, with the rest looked up from reference TRBV28 and TRBJ2-4, is DVKVTQSSRYLVKRTGEKVFLECVQDMDHENMFWYRQDPGLGLRLIYFSYDVKMKEKGDIPEGYSVSREKKERFSLILESASTNQTSMYLCASSFLAGEGDIQYFGAGTRLSVL.

This clonotype came up a few times. This rearrangement joins TRBV2 to TRBJ2-1; a possible D gene is TRBD2 (6 bases). Between the trimmed V and J ends, which lost 7 bases and 0 bases, there was a span of 13 bases. The germline V gene has CDR1 SNHLY and CDR2 FYNNEI. The CDR3 runs 15 residues. In nucleotides, the CDR3 is TGTGCCAGCAAGGAGGGGAGAAGCTCCTACAATGAGCAGTTCTTC. As protein: CASKEGRSSYNEQFF.

This clonotype was seen at least ten times. The chain carries TRBV5-5 and TRBJ1-5, with D unresolved. CDR3 length: 13 amino acids. In germline, CDR1 is SGHKS, CDR2 YYEKEE (reference sequence). V dropped 4 bases and J dropped 2 bases, with 7 bases sitting between them. The chain's CDR3 is CASSRGGNQPQHF. The CDR3 DNA reads as TGTGCCAGCAGCCGGGGAGGCAATCAGCCCCAGCATTTT.

Ten or more counts support this clonotype. The chain couples TRBV20-1 to TRBJ2-3; 7 bases are a match to TRBD2. The CDR3 has 15 amino acids. The germline CDR1 and CDR2 sequences are DFQATT and SNEGSKA (reference sequence). The V gene end was trimmed by 0 bases and the J gene end by 2 bases; junction bases not matched to a gene: 5. The CDR3 DNA is TGCAGTGCTAGAGATCGGCGGGAGCCCACAGATACGCAGTATTTT. Translation gives CSARDRREPTDTQYF.

This clonotype was seen more than once but under ten times. The gene calls are TRBV7-6 and TRBJ1-1, with 8 bases aligning to TRBD1. Unmatched junction bases numbered 7, after V lost 5 bases and J lost 2 bases. The length of the CDR3 is 15 residues. Per the germline V gene, CDR1 is SGHVS and CDR2 is FNYEAQ. CDR3 sequence reads: CASSHPGQGNTEAFF. The CDR3 DNA reads as TGTGCCAGCAGCCATCCCGGACAGGGAAACACTGAAGCTTTCTTT.

This clonotype came up a few times. The genes are TRBV19 and TRBJ2-7; unclear D gene. CDR3 length equals 15 residues. CDR1 is LNHDA, CDR2 SQIVND, per germline (reference sequence). Trimming left V 3 bases short and J 2 bases short, with 14 bases between. The CDR3 region has the DNA TGTGCCAGTAGTATTCTTAAAGCAGGCACCTACGAGCAGTACTTC. It specifies CASSILKAGTYEQYF.

The CDR3 DNA follows: TGTGCCAGCAGCCTCGTCAGGGGCATGAACACTGAAGCTTTCTTT. Translation: CASSLVRGMNTEAFF. V usage is TRBV6-2 or TRBV6-3 and J usage is TRBJ1-1; weak D call: TRBD1 (6 bases). The CDR3 runs to 15 residues. Germline CDR1 and CDR2: MNHEY and SVGEGT. Trimming took off 6 bases at V and 0 bases at J, with 14 bases between the two ends.

CDR3 loop: CASSEGFNGNQPQHF. Written as DNA, the CDR3 is TGTGCCAGCAGTGAAGGGTTCAATGGCAATCAGCCCCAGCATTTT. V and J are TRBV6-1 and TRBJ1-5; unclear D gene. The CDR3 is made up of 15 amino acids. CDR1 MNHNS and CDR2 SASEGT come from the germline V gene. With 1 base removed from V and 2 bases from J, the gap between germline ends came to 9 bases.

This clonotype was observed a handful of times. This sequence joins TRBV7-3 and TRBJ2-3; possibly TRBD2 for D (6 bases). Germline-derived CDR1 and CDR2 are SGHTA and FQGTGA. The ends were cut back, 2 bases at V and 5 bases at J, with 14 bases in the middle. The CDR3 totals 15 residues. The CDR3 reads CASSLQAGEVDTQYF. The CDR3 bases are TGTGCCAGCAGCTTACAAGCGGGTGAGGTAGATACGCAGTATTTT.